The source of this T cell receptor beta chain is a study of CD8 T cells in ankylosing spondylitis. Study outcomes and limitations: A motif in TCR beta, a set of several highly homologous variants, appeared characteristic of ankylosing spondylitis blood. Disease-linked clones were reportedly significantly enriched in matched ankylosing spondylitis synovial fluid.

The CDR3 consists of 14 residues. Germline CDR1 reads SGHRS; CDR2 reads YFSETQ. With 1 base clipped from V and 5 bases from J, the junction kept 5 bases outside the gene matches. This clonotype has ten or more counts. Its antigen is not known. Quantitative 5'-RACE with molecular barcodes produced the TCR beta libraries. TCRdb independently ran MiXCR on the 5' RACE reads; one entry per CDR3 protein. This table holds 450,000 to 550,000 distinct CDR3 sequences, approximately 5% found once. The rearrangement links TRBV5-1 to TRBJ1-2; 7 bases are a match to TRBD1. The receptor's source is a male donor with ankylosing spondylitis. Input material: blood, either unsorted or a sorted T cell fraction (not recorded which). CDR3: CASSLWDSDYGYTF. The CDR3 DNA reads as TGCGCCAGCAGCTTGTGGGACAGCGATTATGGCTACACCTTC.